This T cell receptor (beta chain) was sequenced for a study of patients and donors after allogeneic stem cell transplantation. CDR1 DFQATT and CDR2 SNEGSKA come from the germline V gene (reference sequence). This CDR3 spans 15 amino acids. Trimming took 1 base from V and 7 from J, leaving 17 bases between them. TCRdb recomputed calls from the RT-PCR reads with MiXCR, one row per CDR3 protein. The data contain fewer than 500,000 distinct CDR3 sequences, 16% of them singletons. J is TRBJ2-1 and V is TRBV20-1, with D possibly being TRBD2 (6 bases). The sample was blood, either unsorted or a sorted T cell fraction (not recorded which). This TCR came from a human donor who was either an allogeneic HSCT recipient or a stem cell or donor lymphocyte infusion donor (not recorded which). It is not recorded whose cells these are; they may come from a transplant donor. CDR3 residues: CSARGTGEVGNEQFF. In DNA, the CDR3 is TGCAGTGCTAGAGGGACGGGGGAGGTAGGGAATGAGCAGTTCTTC.